This paragraph covers one TCR beta chain sequence. Stated time point: healthy volunteer bleed at 6 weeks. RNA extraction used unfractionated whole blood as the source of total RNA. The sample belongs to a study of human T cells and chemical hapten exposure. TCRdb analysed the RACE reads with MiXCR anew, one entry per CDR3 protein. The sample has about 37,000 distinct CDR3 sequences; 5.5% are singletons. Trimming removed 1 base at V and 0 bases at J, with 10 bases between. This CDR3 region has 16 residues. Germline CDR1 and CDR2: SGHTA and FQGNSA. This receptor was identified in a human donor in good health. Some clones in this sample may be carry-over from other donors' samples. The specimen sequenced was whole blood. J is TRBJ1-5 and V is TRBV7-2; D is unclear. The DNA for the CDR3 is TGTGCCAGCAGCTTAGACGCACTAAATAGCAATCAGCCCCAGCATTTT. This sequence encodes CASSLDALNSNQPQHF.